This T cell receptor (beta chain) was obtained from a study of T cells in localized non-small cell lung cancer. The CDR3 totals 18 residues. V shed 5 bases and J shed 4 bases, with 29 bases lying between them. Germline V gene lookup returns CDR1 SQVTM and CDR2 ANQGSEA. Libraries were prepared by immunoSEQ multiplex PCR; TCRdb keeps only in-frame clonotypes and omits some of them. Found here are about 54,000 clones, about 83% of them singletons; the top ten hold about 20%. The sequenced sample was peripheral blood, obtained before any cancer treatment. The chain is built from TRBV29-1 and TRBJ1-2, with a weak D call TRBD1 (6 bases). The clonotype was recovered from a female donor of 60 years or more with stage II squamous cell lung carcinoma. CDR3 in amino acids: CSVNRFGQTNGASYGYTF. The CDR3 coding sequence is TGCAGCGTTAACAGATTTGGACAGACCAATGGGGCCTCCTATGGCTACACCTTC.